The TCR beta chain under discussion was sequenced for a study of blood T cell repertoires in COVID-19. About the study: Collection of acute and convalescent COVID-19 samples took place in the United States, Italy and Spain. Sources were T cells, B-cell-depleted T cells, or PBMCs; the material itself was cDNA or gDNA.

Under the authors' procedure: Cell counts per sample came from amplifying reference gene primers. Here immunoSEQ multiplex PCR was the method, and the copy in TCRdb shows in-frame clones only, minus some. The V and J calls and clone size come from that table; D and trimming were worked out from the DNA. The sample yields around 200,000 clones, less than 85% seen once. The germline V gene has CDR1 SGHTS and CDR2 YDEGEE. The CDR3 is 16 residues long. Trimming at V came to 4 bases and at J to 6 bases, leaving 12 bases not matched to a gene. The sequencing sample was made of peripheral blood. The rearrangement joins TRBV5-8 to TRBJ1-5; 8 nucleotides agree with TRBD1. The TCR sequence derives from a human donor in a cohort sampled during active COVID-19. The CDR3 DNA reads TGTGCCAGCAGCCTTCCCCGACAGGGGATGGGTCAGCCCCAGCATTTT. Protein: CASSLPRQGMGQPQHF.